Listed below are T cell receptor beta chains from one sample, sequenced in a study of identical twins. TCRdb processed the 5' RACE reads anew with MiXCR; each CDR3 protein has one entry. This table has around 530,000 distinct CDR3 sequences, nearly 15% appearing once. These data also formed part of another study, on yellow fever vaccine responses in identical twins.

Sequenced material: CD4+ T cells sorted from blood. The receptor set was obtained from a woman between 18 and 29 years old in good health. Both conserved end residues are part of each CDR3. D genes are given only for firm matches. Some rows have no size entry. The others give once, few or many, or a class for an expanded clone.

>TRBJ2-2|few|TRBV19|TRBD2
CASSLGHHSGSFTGELFF
TGTGCCAGTAGTCTCGGGCATCATAGCGGGAGTTTCACCGGGGAGCTGTTTTTT
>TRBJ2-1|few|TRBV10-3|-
CAIKADNEQFF
TGTGCCATCAAGGCAGACAATGAGCAGTTCTTC
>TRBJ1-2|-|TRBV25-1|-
CASMGLVGYTF
TGTGCCAGCATGGGGCTCGTAGGCTACACCTTC
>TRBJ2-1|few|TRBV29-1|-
CSVTGSYNEQFF
TGCAGCGTTACGGGTTCCTACAATGAGCAGTTCTTC
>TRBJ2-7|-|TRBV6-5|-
CASRGVSEQYF
TGTGCCAGCAGGGGGGTGAGCGAGCAGTACTTC
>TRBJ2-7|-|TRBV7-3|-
CASRAGQLEQYF
TGTGCCAGCAGGGCCGGACAGCTCGAGCAGTACTTC
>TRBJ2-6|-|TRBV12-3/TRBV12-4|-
CASSFRGFRANVLTF
TGTGCCAGCAGTTTTCGGGGGTTTAGGGCCAACGTCCTGACTTTC
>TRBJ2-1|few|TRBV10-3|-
CAISGSYNEQFF
TGTGCCATCAGTGGCAGCTACAATGAGCAGTTCTTC
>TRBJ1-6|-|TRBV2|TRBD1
CASSEGGTGAGNSPLHF
TGTGCCAGCAGTGAAGGGGGGACAGGGGCCGGCAATTCACCCCTCCACTTT
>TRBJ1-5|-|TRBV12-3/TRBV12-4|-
CASSLGYQPQHF
TGTGCCAGCAGTTTGGGTTATCAGCCCCAGCATTTT
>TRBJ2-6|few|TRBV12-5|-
CASGLVQKDGLSGANVLTF
TGTGCTAGTGGTTTGGTACAGAAAGATGGCCTTTCTGGGGCCAACGTCCTGACTTTC
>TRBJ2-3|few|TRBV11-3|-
CASSFSPGDTDTQYF
TGTGCCAGCAGTTTTTCACCGGGGGACACAGATACGCAGTATTTT
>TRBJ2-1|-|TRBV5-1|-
CASSRTQDDNEQFF
TGCGCCAGCAGCCGAACCCAAGACGACAATGAGCAGTTCTTC
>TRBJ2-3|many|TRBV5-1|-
CASSLGQSPTDTQYF
TGCGCCAGCAGCTTGGGGCAGTCCCCCACAGATACGCAGTATTTT
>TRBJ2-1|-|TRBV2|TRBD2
CASIGGGRANEQFF
TGTGCCAGCATTGGTGGCGGGAGGGCGAATGAGCAGTTCTTC
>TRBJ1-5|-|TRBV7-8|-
CASAYSNQPQHF
TGTGCCAGCGCTTATAGCAATCAGCCCCAGCATTTT
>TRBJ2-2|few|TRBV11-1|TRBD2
CASSFGDPTSGANTGELFF
TGTGCCAGCAGCTTCGGGGACCCTACTAGCGGGGCTAACACCGGGGAGCTGTTTTTT
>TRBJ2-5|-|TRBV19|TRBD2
CASSIAGAGGETQYF
TGTGCCAGTAGTATAGCCGGAGCGGGAGGAGAGACCCAGTACTTC
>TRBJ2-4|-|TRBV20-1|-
CSVGLKEDKNIQYF
TGCAGTGTGGGACTGAAGGAGGATAAAAACATTCAGTACTTC
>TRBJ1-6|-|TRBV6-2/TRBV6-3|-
CASSSRARAGRENLHF
TGTGCCAGCAGTTCTCGCGCGAGGGCGGGCCGCGAAAACCTCCACTTT
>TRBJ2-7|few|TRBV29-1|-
CSVVTAFGDEQYF
TGCAGCGTTGTTACCGCTTTTGGAGACGAGCAGTACTTC
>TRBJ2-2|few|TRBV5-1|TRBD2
CASSLVAGGNIGELFF
TGCGCCAGCAGCTTGGTAGCGGGCGGTAATATCGGGGAGCTGTTTTTT
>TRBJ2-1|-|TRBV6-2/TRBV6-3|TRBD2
CASSSAGLAGGNEQFF
TGTGCCAGCAGTTCGGCGGGACTAGCGGGGGGGAATGAGCAGTTCTTC
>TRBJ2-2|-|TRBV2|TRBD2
CASTKRLAGGTNTGELFF
TGTGCCAGCACCAAACGGCTAGCGGGGGGAACGAACACCGGGGAGCTGTTTTTT
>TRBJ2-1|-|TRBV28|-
CASSFSDEQFF
TGTGCCAGCAGTTTTAGTGACGAGCAGTTCTTC
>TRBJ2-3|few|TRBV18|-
CASSPTVTDTQYF
TGTGCCAGCTCCCCTACCGTGACAGATACGCAGTATTTT
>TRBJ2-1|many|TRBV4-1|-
CASSQGSTGLGQFF
TGCGCCAGCAGCCAGGGTTCCACAGGGCTAGGGCAGTTCTTC
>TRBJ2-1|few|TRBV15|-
CATSRSGVSVRVYEQFF
TGTGCCACCAGCAGATCTGGGGTCTCCGTCCGGGTTTACGAGCAGTTCTTC
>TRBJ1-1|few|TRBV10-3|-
CAISEMGGEIGEAFF
TGTGCCATCAGTGAGATGGGGGGGGAAATAGGTGAAGCTTTCTTT
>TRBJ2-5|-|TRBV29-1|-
CSVSQGPGETQYF
TGCAGCGTTTCGCAGGGGCCGGGGGAGACCCAGTACTTC
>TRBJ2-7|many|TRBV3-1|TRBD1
CASSRQGEQYF
TGTGCCAGCAGCCGACAGGGCGAGCAGTACTTC
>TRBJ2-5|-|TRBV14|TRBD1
CASSQDLGQGETQYF
TGTGCCAGCAGCCAAGATCTCGGACAGGGAGAGACCCAGTACTTC
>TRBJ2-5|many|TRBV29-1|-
CSVPNRSFSETQYF
TGCAGCGTCCCAAACCGGTCCTTCTCGGAGACCCAGTACTTC
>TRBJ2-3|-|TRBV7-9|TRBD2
CASSFIVAGADTQYF
TGTGCCAGCAGCTTCATCGTAGCGGGCGCAGATACGCAGTATTTT
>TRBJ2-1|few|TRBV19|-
CMKYANEQFF
TGTATGAAATACGCCAATGAGCAGTTCTTC
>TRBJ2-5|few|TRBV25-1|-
CASRSRPGLTQETQYF
TGTGCCAGCCGTAGCCGACCCGGACTAACCCAAGAGACCCAGTACTTC
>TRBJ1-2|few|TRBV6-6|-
CASSWGEVGYTF
TGTGCCAGCAGTTGGGGGGAGGTGGGCTACACCTTC
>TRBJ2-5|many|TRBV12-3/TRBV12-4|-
CASQGGKTQYF
TGTGCCAGTCAGGGTGGAAAGACCCAGTACTTC
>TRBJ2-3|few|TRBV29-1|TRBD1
CSVGTVKTDTQYF
TGCAGCGTCGGGACAGTTAAGACAGATACGCAGTATTTT
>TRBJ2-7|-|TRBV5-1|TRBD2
CASSLTSGTVGYEQYF
TGCGCCAGCAGCCTGACTAGCGGGACTGTTGGCTACGAGCAGTACTTC
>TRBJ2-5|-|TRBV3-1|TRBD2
CASSQARLAGHRGETQYF
TGTGCCAGCAGCCAAGCCCGACTAGCGGGCCACCGAGGTGAGACCCAGTACTTC
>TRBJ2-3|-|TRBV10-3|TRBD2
CATRTSGSITDTQYF
TGTGCCACCAGGACTAGCGGGAGTATTACAGATACGCAGTATTTT
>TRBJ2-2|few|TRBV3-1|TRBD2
CASSQVSGSSGELFF
TGTGCCAGCAGCCAAGTTAGCGGGAGTTCCGGGGAGCTGTTTTTT
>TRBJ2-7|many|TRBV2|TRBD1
CASSGQGAYEQYF
TGTGCCAGCAGTGGACAGGGGGCCTACGAGCAGTACTTC
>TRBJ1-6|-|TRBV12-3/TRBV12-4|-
CASSFIYNSPLHF
TGTGCCAGCAGTTTTATATATAATTCACCCCTCCACTTT